The clone carrying this TCR beta chain was seen once. Its specificity is unknown. These data originate in a study of vaccination and CD4 T cells after COVID-19. This sample's treatment: roughly ten-day PBMC culture with coronavirus spike peptide pools or control peptides (ViraFEST assay). The unexposed donor's CD4+ T cells were collected before the COVID-19 pandemic (2011-2018). CDR1 is DFQATT and CDR2 is SNEGSKA in the germline V gene (reference sequence). The CDR3 is 16 residues long. V was clipped by 0 bases and J by 5 bases, with 19 bases between them. The Oncomine TCR Beta short-read assay was applied to DNA of cultured CD4+ T cells. One entry per CDR3 protein results from TCRdb running MiXCR on the PCR reads. The sample contains 6,500 to 7,000 distinct CDR3 sequences, approximately 70% of which appear only once.

This TCR was sampled from a human donor in good health. The chain couples TRBV20-1 to TRBJ2-5; D not resolved. Specimen: CD4+ T cells from blood, cultured in vitro. The CDR3 DNA sequence: TGCAGTGCTAGAGATGCTGTACTTAGTCTTCGGGAGACCCAGTACTTC. Translated, it gives CSARDAVLSLRETQYF.